Each of the 26 T cell receptor beta chains below was sequenced from the same sample in a study of cytomegalovirus exposure and HLA in healthy donors. Data came from immunoSEQ multiplex PCR; TCRdb stores just in-frame clones and leaves some out. This sample has fewer than 250,000 clones, with around 86% found just once. Material: PBMCs. These receptor sequences come from a woman under 30 in good health and CMV-seronegative.

The V call is TRBV12-5, the J call TRBJ2-7; D is possibly TRBD2 (6 bases). V lost 4 bases and J lost 5, with 12 bases in between. Germline V gives CDR1 LGHNT, CDR2 FRNRAP. The CDR3 is made up of 13 amino acids. CDR3 sequence (DNA): TGTGCTAGTGGTTCGGCGGGACCCAACGAGCAGTACTTC. Its translation: CASGSAGPNEQYF.

The rearrangement uses TRBV5-1 and TRBJ1-6; the D gene is possibly TRBD1 (6 bases). Trimming removed 0 bases at V and 9 bases at J, with 10 bases between. The CDR3 totals 14 residues. CDR1 is SGHRS, CDR2 YFSETQ, per germline. CDR3 DNA: TGCGCCAGCAGCTTGGAGGGGGTCGGTTCACCCCTCCACTTT. This sequence encodes CASSLEGVGSPLHF.

CDR3 sequence reads: CASSSPGLAGDYEQYF. CDR3 coding DNA: TGTGCCAGCTCCTCTCCGGGACTAGCGGGGGACTACGAGCAGTACTTC. V usage is TRBV18 and J usage is TRBJ2-7; 14 positions agree with TRBD2. The CDR3 contains 16 residues. V lost 6 bases and J lost 3; bases outside the gene matches: 7. Looked up from germline, CDR1 is KGHSH and CDR2 is LQKENI. The full variable domain, completed using reference TRBV18 and TRBJ2-7, is NAGVMQNPRHLVRRRGQEARLRCSPMKGHSHVYWYRQLPEEGLKFMVYLQKENIIDESGMPKERFSAEFPKEGPSILRIQQVVRGDSAAYFCASSSPGLAGDYEQYFGPGTRLTVT.

The chain combines TRBV2 with TRBJ2-3, with TRBD2 matching 12 bases. Germline assignment: CDR1 SNHLY and CDR2 FYNNEI. The CDR3 has 16 residues. J gave up 3 bases and V 2 bases, and 3 bases lay outside the gene matches. The CDR3 reads CASSEQLAGGTDTQYF. The CDR3 DNA sequence: TGTGCCAGCAGTGAACAACTAGCGGGAGGAACAGATACGCAGTATTTT.

The V and J genes are TRBV5-1 and TRBJ2-7; the match to TRBD2 covers 7 bases. Trimming at V came to 2 bases and at J to 0 bases, leaving 2 bases not matched to a gene. This CDR3 has 14 amino acids. Germline assignment: CDR1 SGHRS and CDR2 YFSETQ. This chain's CDR3 is CASSLGGGSYEQYF. In nucleotides, the CDR3 is TGCGCCAGCAGCTTAGGCGGGGGCTCCTACGAGCAGTACTTC.

This CDR3 is CASRVSNTGELFF. The CDR3 coding sequence is TGTGCCAGCAGGGTCAGTAACACCGGGGAGCTGTTTTTT. The gene calls are TRBV28 and TRBJ2-2, with D hard to call. V shed 6 bases and J shed 2 bases, with 7 bases lying between them. The germline CDR1 and CDR2 sequences are MDHEN and SYDVKM. The length of the CDR3 is 13 residues.

The genes are TRBV6-1 and TRBJ2-6; 8 positions agree with TRBD2. The germline V gene has CDR1 MNHNS and CDR2 SASEGT. The CDR3 runs 16 residues. With V trimmed by 0 bases and J by 2 bases, 0 bases remained unmatched. The CDR3 DNA reads as TGTGCCAGCAGTGAAGCGCGGGGGGCTGGGGCCAACGTCCTGACTTTC. It specifies CASSEARGAGANVLTF.

In DNA, the CDR3 is TGTGCCAGCAGTTACTCGGGGCAGGGGCGGAACACTGAAGCTTTCTTT. It translates to CASSYSGQGRNTEAFF. The rearrangement joins TRBV6-5 to TRBJ1-1; tentatively, D is TRBD1 (6 bases). The V end lost 0 bases, the J end lost 1 base, and 12 bases lay between the germline ends. Germline V gives CDR1 MNHEY, CDR2 SVGAGI. This CDR3 contains 16 residues.

The J gene is TRBJ1-2, the V gene TRBV7-5; TRBD1 reflects the table's D call only, with no check against the DNA. TRBV7-5 is given as a pseudogene. The CDR3 loop spans 11 amino acids. The CDR3 loop is CAQGRFYGYTF. CDR3 nucleotide sequence: TGTGCGCAGGGCAGGTTCTATGGCTACACCTTC.

V and J are TRBV5-8 and TRBJ1-5, with 7 bases lining up with TRBD1. The J segment lost 2 bases and the V segment lost 0 bases, leaving 8 bases of the junction unmatched. Germline values: CDR1 SGHTS, CDR2 YDEGEE. The CDR3 is 17 amino acids. The CDR3 sequence: CASSLVQGVEGNQPQHF. The CDR3 DNA reads as TGTGCCAGCAGCTTGGTTCAGGGGGTTGAGGGCAATCAGCCCCAGCATTTT.

The rearrangement links TRBV6-1 to TRBJ1-4; 9 bases agree with TRBD1. The CDR3 is made up of 15 amino acids. With V trimmed by 2 bases and J by 7 bases, 5 bases remained unmatched. Per germline, CDR1 MNHNS and CDR2 SASEGT. The CDR3 DNA reads as TGTGCCAGCAGTGAATACAGGGGGCCCAGTGAAAAACTGTTTTTT. Residues: CASSEYRGPSEKLFF.

The rearrangement uses TRBV6-1 and TRBJ1-2; D is unresolved. Germline V CDR1 and CDR2: MNHNS, SASEGT. The CDR3 totals 13 residues. V was clipped by 6 bases and J by 3 bases, with 11 bases between them. The CDR3 DNA sequence: TGTGCCAGCAGGCAACAGTTTGACTATGGCTACACCTTC. Translated, it gives CASRQQFDYGYTF.

A note on this clone: Being one base from a much bigger clone, this may be a read error. This CDR3 is also generated by other DNA sequences in the sample. The chain combines TRBV2 with TRBJ1-1, with D possibly matching TRBD1 (5 bases). The CDR3 consists of 13 residues. The germline V gene encodes CDR1 SNHLY and CDR2 FYNNEI. V was clipped by 3 bases and J by 1 base, with 6 bases between them. CDR3 sequence: CASSDRANTEAFF. The CDR3 nucleotides read TGTGCCAGCAGTGACAGGGCGAACACTGAAGCTTTCTTT.

This clone has a single count. The CDR3 spells CASSRLAVRRETQYF. CDR3 sequence (DNA): TGTGCCAGCAGCCGACTCGCGGTCAGACGAGAGACCCAGTACTTC. The chain recombines TRBV5-5 with TRBJ2-5, with D uncertain. The CDR3 has 15 amino acids. Between the trimmed V and J ends, which lost 4 bases and 4 bases, there was a span of 17 bases. Germline CDR1 is SGHKS and CDR2 is YYEKEE (reference sequence).

The chain employs TRBV10-3 and TRBJ2-5; tentative D call: TRBD2 (5 bases). The CDR3 runs 16 residues. The V and J ends lost 6 bases and 4 bases respectively, with 21 bases between them. Germline-derived CDR1 and CDR2 are ENHRY and SYGVKD. The CDR3 sequence is CAISPTPAAGGETQYF. The CDR3 coding sequence is TGTGCCATCAGCCCCACCCCTGCGGCGGGTGGAGAGACCCAGTACTTC.

Here the CDR3 DNA reads TGTGCCAGAAGCTTGGACCAGGGCCGATCCGAGCAGTACTTC. Translating it yields CARSLDQGRSEQYF. V gene TRBV5-3 combines with J gene TRBJ2-7, with TRBD1 as a possible D gene (5 bases). Being an ORF, TRBV5-3 has a function that is uncertain. Trimming cost V 0 bases and J 6 bases, with 13 bases left between them. The CDR3 is made up of 14 amino acids.

J is TRBJ2-1 and V is TRBV11-3; 7 nucleotides line up with TRBD2. V was pared by 4 bases and J by 6 bases, with 6 bases of the junction left unmatched. The CDR3 consists of 14 residues. Germline-derived CDR1 and CDR2 are SGHNT and YENEEA. This CDR3 reads CASSSGLVPNEQFF. The CDR3 DNA sequence: TGTGCCAGCAGCTCCGGACTAGTTCCCAATGAGCAGTTCTTC.

The chain couples TRBV27 to TRBJ2-7, with 7 nucleotides matching TRBD2. V lost 1 base, J lost 3 bases, and 6 bases stayed unmatched. This CDR3 is built from 15 residues. Germline V gene lookup returns CDR1 MNHEY and CDR2 SMNVEV (reference sequence). The CDR3 is CASSLWGGKDYEQYF. As DNA, the CDR3 is TGTGCCAGCAGTTTATGGGGGGGGAAGGACTACGAGCAGTACTTC.

This clone was observed a handful of times. The rearrangement uses TRBV30 and TRBJ1-2; D remains ambiguous. In germline, CDR1 is GTSNPN, CDR2 SVGIG (reference sequence). Trimming shortened V by 2 bases and J by 8 bases, and 15 bases separated the two germline ends. CDR3 length: 13 amino acids. The CDR3 loop reads CAWSSLSYSGYTF. The DNA for the CDR3 is TGTGCCTGGAGTTCCCTCTCTTACTCGGGCTACACCTTC.

The chain employs TRBV10-3 and TRBJ2-1; 9 bases are a match to TRBD2. J was trimmed by 2 bases and V by 5 bases; bases with no gene match: 4. There are 15 residues in the CDR3. From germline, CDR1 is ENHRY and CDR2 SYGVKD. The CDR3 protein is CAISSGLAAYNEQFF. The CDR3 DNA sequence: TGTGCCATCAGTTCGGGACTAGCCGCCTACAATGAGCAGTTCTTC.

This clone was observed once. V gene TRBV27 combines with J gene TRBJ2-3; 8 nucleotides agree with TRBD2. V shed 6 bases and J 6 bases; nucleotides not matched to a gene: 14. Germline V gives CDR1 MNHEY, CDR2 SMNVEV (reference sequence). The CDR3 has 16 residues. The CDR3 DNA reads TGTGCCAGCAGGCCTCGCGGGGGGTTGAATTTTGATACGCAGTATTTT. Translated, it gives CASRPRGGLNFDTQYF.

The V call is TRBV27, the J call TRBJ1-5, with D tentatively TRBD1 (5 bases). The CDR3 totals 14 residues. Per germline, CDR1 MNHEY and CDR2 SMNVEV (reference sequence). Trimming removed 5 bases at V and 5 bases at J, with 13 bases between. Here the CDR3 reads CASSTGGWDQPQHF. CDR3 bases: TGTGCCAGCAGTACGGGGGGTTGGGATCAGCCCCAGCATTTT.

The chain recombines TRBV19 with TRBJ2-5; 8 bases are a match to TRBD1. The CDR3 loop spans 14 amino acids. With 5 bases clipped from V and 3 bases from J, the junction kept 5 bases outside the gene matches. CDR1 is LNHDA and CDR2 is SQIVND in the germline V gene (reference sequence). The CDR3 here is CASSLTGVEETQYF. For the CDR3, the DNA is TGTGCCAGTAGTTTGACAGGGGTGGAAGAGACCCAGTACTTC.

V and J are TRBV18 and TRBJ1-2; TRBD1 matches at 10 bases. V shed 5 bases, J shed 0 bases, and the junction held 0 bases outside the gene matches. This CDR3 is built from 14 residues. The germline CDR1 and CDR2 sequences are KGHSH and LQKENI. CDR3 residues: CASSGQGANYGYTF. The CDR3 bases are TGTGCCAGCTCAGGACAGGGGGCTAACTATGGCTACACCTTC.

V and J are TRBV7-2 and TRBJ1-4; unclear D gene. The CDR3 length is 15 residues. V was clipped by 1 base and J by 0 bases, with 6 bases between them. Germline loops: CDR1 SGHTA, CDR2 FQGNSA. The CDR3 is CASSLGSSTNEKLFF. DNA for the CDR3: TGTGCCAGCAGCTTAGGTAGTTCAACTAATGAAAAACTGTTTTTT.

This chain uses TRBV29-1 with TRBJ2-5, with D possibly matching TRBD2 (6 bases). Between the trimmed V and J ends, which lost 2 bases and 4 bases, there was a span of 11 bases. Germline assignment: CDR1 SQVTM and CDR2 ANQGSEA. CDR3 size: 13 residues. CDR3 amino acids: CSVERSGGETQYF. The CDR3 coding sequence is TGCAGCGTTGAACGCTCCGGGGGAGAGACCCAGTACTTC.